Included here is one T cell receptor beta chain sequence, with context. Antigen specificity is unknown. Time point noted: newly diagnosed GD, antithyroid drugs for less than 3 months. Researchers made the TCR library from RNA that was extracted from PBMCs. The authors drew patients from an endocrinology department in Xi'an, China. The germline V gene encodes CDR1 SGHVS and CDR2 FQNEAQ. Trimming removed 6 bases from V and 7 bases from J, with 18 bases in between. The CDR3 is made up of 14 amino acids. Libraries of TCR beta came from iRepertoire HTBI primers plus Arm-PCR of CDR3 regions. MiXCR, applied by TCRdb to the multiplex PCR reads, yields one record per CDR3 protein. The sample has 200,000 to 250,000 distinct CDR3 sequences, approximately 20% seen once. The data were taken from a study of regulatory T cells in long-lasting Graves disease. On the study more broadly: Antithyroid drugs had been given to newly diagnosed Graves' patients for under 3 months.

Study results and caveats: Segments TRBV28, TRBJ1-2 and TRBJ2-5 showed preferential usage in persistent disease. Those with persistent Graves' had less TCR diversity than newly diagnosed patients.

Sample: peripheral blood mononuclear cells (PBMCs), taken at new diagnosis, from a patient treated with antithyroid drugs. V usage is TRBV7-8 and J usage is TRBJ1-1; D is possibly TRBD1 (6 bases). The source is a female donor with Graves disease. For the CDR3, the DNA is TGTGCCAGCAGTTCCGGACAGTTCGAGGATGAAGCTTTCTTT. Residues: CASSSGQFEDEAFF.